This passage covers 21 T cell receptor beta chains from one sample sequenced in a study of OX40 agonist ivuxolimab in advanced cancers. The assay was immunoSEQ multiplex PCR, and TCRdb's table has in-frame clones only and misses some. The sample carries approximately 60,000 clones, approximately 87% recorded once. This specimen consisted of CD4+ or CD8+ T cells sorted from blood, obtained in a trial of the OX40 agonist ivuxolimab. The receptors here all came from an adult with an advanced solid tumor such as melanoma, head and neck, liver or kidney cancer.

V is TRBV9 and J is TRBJ2-7; TRBD1 matches at 9 bases. The V gene's germline CDR1 is SGDLS and CDR2 YYNGEE. The junction had 13 bases not matched to a gene; V was cut back by 5 bases and J by 7 bases. The CDR3 runs 15 residues. CDR3 coding DNA: TGTGCCAGCAGTGGATCCGGGACAGGGACTCAAGAGCAGTACTTC. As protein: CASSGSGTGTQEQYF.

V usage is TRBV7-6 and J usage is TRBJ1-1; D gene uncertain. The CDR3 has 11 amino acids. Germline CDR1 is SGHVS and CDR2 is FNYEAQ. Trimming stripped 4 bases from V and 8 bases from J, with 8 bases between. The CDR3 DNA reads TGTGCCAGCAGCTATACACAAGAAGCTTTCTTT. Translation gives CASSYTQEAFF.

This rearrangement joins TRBV7-8 to TRBJ2-2; 9 bases map to TRBD2. The J segment lost 8 bases and the V segment lost 4 bases, leaving 11 bases of the junction unmatched. Looked up from germline, CDR1 is SGHVS and CDR2 is FQNEAQ. The CDR3 has 16 amino acids. The chain's CDR3 is CASSSFVAGVSGELFF. CDR3 coding DNA: TGTGCCAGCAGCTCCTTCGTAGCGGGAGTTTCGGGGGAGCTGTTTTTT.

This rearrangement joins TRBV19 to TRBJ2-7; D is perhaps TRBD1 or TRBD2 (5 bases each). Germline V gives CDR1 LNHDA, CDR2 SQIVND (reference sequence). This CDR3 spans 15 amino acids. The germline V and J ends were trimmed by 5 bases and 2 bases, with 16 bases remaining between them. The CDR3 loop reads CASSPFGTRTYEQYF. The CDR3 DNA is TGTGCCAGTAGTCCCTTTGGGACCCGGACCTACGAGCAGTACTTC.

V is TRBV2 and J is TRBJ1-5; D perhaps matches TRBD1 (6 bases). The CDR3 is 14 residues long. Germline CDR1 SNHLY, CDR2 FYNNEI. Between the trimmed V and J ends, which lost 8 bases and 5 bases, there was a span of 16 bases. CDR3 in DNA: TGTGCCAGCTGCCGGACAGCCGGCCATCAGCCCCAGCATTTT. Its protein is CASCRTAGHQPQHF.

This clone appeared a single time. The CDR3 sequence is CASSATAGTSVYNEQFF. For the CDR3, the DNA is TGTGCCAGCAGTGCTACCGCTGGGACTAGCGTGTACAATGAGCAGTTCTTC. The chain carries TRBV28 and TRBJ2-1; 10 positions match TRBD2. Germline V gives CDR1 MDHEN, CDR2 SYDVKM. Trimming at V came to 5 bases and at J to 4 bases, leaving 11 bases not matched to a gene. This CDR3 is 17 amino acids long.

The J gene is TRBJ1-2, the V gene TRBV29-1, with 7 bases lining up with TRBD1. The germline gives CDR1 SQVTM, CDR2 ANQGSEA. V lost 0 bases, J lost 0 bases, and 10 bases stayed unmatched. The CDR3 covers 17 residues. CDR3 DNA: TGCAGCGTTGAAGATCGACAGGGTGGGGGGACTAACTATGGCTACACCTTC. This codes for CSVEDRQGGGTNYGYTF.

This clone was observed a handful of times. J is TRBJ2-3 and V is TRBV10-1; 7 bases align to TRBD2. V trimming: 3 bases; J trimming: 2 bases; junction bases outside the gene matches: 5. The CDR3 totals 15 residues. Germline CDR1 is WNHNN and CDR2 is SYGVQD (reference sequence). This chain's CDR3 is CASSDGSGYTDTQYF. DNA for the CDR3: TGCGCCAGCAGTGATGGTAGCGGGTACACAGATACGCAGTATTTT.

This chain uses TRBV30 with TRBJ2-1; a weak D match, TRBD2 (7 bases). Trimming cost V 3 bases and J 7 bases, with 16 bases left between them. Germline lookup yields CDR1 GTSNPN and CDR2 SVGIG (reference sequence). The CDR3 has 14 residues. CDR3 in DNA: TGTGCCTGGAGCCTAAAGGGGGGGGAGAATGAGCAGTTCTTC. Translated, it gives CAWSLKGGENEQFF.

The rearrangement links TRBV9 to TRBJ1-1, with D possibly TRBD1 on 5 matching bases. V lost 4 bases, J lost 3 bases, and 16 bases lay in between. The CDR3 totals 15 residues. The germline V gene has CDR1 SGDLS and CDR2 YYNGEE. The CDR3 is CASSLGTWRDTEAFF. CDR3 bases: TGTGCCAGCAGCCTTGGGACCTGGAGGGACACTGAAGCTTTCTTT.

The J gene is TRBJ2-5, the V gene TRBV7-8; unclear D gene. Looked up from germline, CDR1 is SGHVS and CDR2 is FQNEAQ. The CDR3 contains 13 residues. The V and J ends lost 5 bases and 2 bases respectively, with 9 bases between them. In DNA, the CDR3 is TGTGCCAGCAGCCCTCCGGTTCAAGAGACCCAGTACTTC. Encoded protein: CASSPPVQETQYF.

With regard to this clone: Other nucleotide sequences in the sample specify the same CDR3. The rearrangement joins TRBV5-1 to TRBJ2-3; D is ambiguous. Germline V gene lookup returns CDR1 SGHRS and CDR2 YFSETQ. Trimming pared 7 bases from V and 0 bases from J, leaving 6 bases between. This CDR3 comprises 12 residues. DNA of the CDR3: TGCGCCAGCGGACCTAGCACAGATACGCAGTATTTT. Its translation is CASGPSTDTQYF.

This clone came up a few times. The CDR3 DNA sequence: TGTGCCAGCACCGATTTCTATGGCTACACCTTC. Protein product: CASTDFYGYTF. The chain combines TRBV28 with TRBJ1-2; no clear D. CDR3 length equals 11 residues. V was shortened by 7 bases and J by 4 bases, with 7 bases between the two germline ends. Germline V gene sequence: CDR1 MDHEN, CDR2 SYDVKM.

The genes are TRBV30 and TRBJ2-3; D is perhaps TRBD2 (7 bases). CDR3 size: 17 residues. V lost 3 bases and J 0 bases, leaving 19 bases between the germline ends. The germline V gene encodes CDR1 GTSNPN and CDR2 SVGIG (reference sequence). The CDR3 bases are TGTGCCTGGAGCTGGGGGCGGACTAGTGTTAGCACAGATACGCAGTATTTT. This sequence encodes CAWSWGRTSVSTDTQYF.

The chain joins TRBV19 to TRBJ1-5; 10 bases agree with TRBD1. After removal of 1 base from V and 3 bases from J, the junction contained 6 bases not matched to a gene. The CDR3 has 17 residues. Germline V CDR1 and CDR2: LNHDA, SQIVND (reference sequence). The CDR3: CASSIGWDRGVNQPQHF. The DNA of the CDR3 is TGTGCCAGTAGTATAGGATGGGACAGGGGCGTCAATCAGCCCCAGCATTTT.

Concerning this clone itself: Other DNA sequences in the sample encode the same CDR3. The chain recombines TRBV18 with TRBJ1-1; D is uncertain. Germline V lookup: CDR1 KGHSH, CDR2 LQKENI. Trimming took 0 bases from V and 0 from J, leaving 2 bases between them. This CDR3 has 13 amino acids. CDR3 protein: CASSPPLNTEAFF. The CDR3 coding sequence is TGTGCCAGCTCACCACCCTTGAACACTGAAGCTTTCTTT.

V gene TRBV5-1 combines with J gene TRBJ1-1; TRBD1 agrees at 9 bases. The CDR3 runs 14 residues. Germline CDR1 and CDR2: SGHRS and YFSETQ. The ends lost 3 bases at V and 4 bases at J; junction bases unmatched: 4. The CDR3 region is CASSSGQGGTEAFF. For the CDR3, the DNA is TGCGCCAGCAGCTCGGGACAGGGTGGCACTGAAGCTTTCTTT.

The chain employs TRBV4-1 and TRBJ2-5, with 7 bases matching TRBD2. The J segment lost 1 base and the V segment lost 4 bases, leaving 6 bases of the junction unmatched. The CDR3 has 15 residues. CDR1 and CDR2 from the germline V gene are MGHRA and YSYEKL. In DNA form, the CDR3 reads TGCGCCAGCAGCCCCCCGGGGGGTTTCCAAGAGACCCAGTACTTC. Its protein product is CASSPPGGFQETQYF.

The CDR3 coding sequence is TGTGCCAGCAGCCCAGGTGCGGGGGCCCCCCTTCGTGAGCAGTACTTC. It specifies CASSPGAGAPLREQYF. The rearrangement links TRBV5-4 to TRBJ2-7; maybe TRBD2 (7 bases). The V end was cut by 4 bases, the J end by 7 bases, with 24 bases between. Germline V CDR1 and CDR2: SGHNT, YYREEE (reference sequence). The CDR3 sequence is 16 residues long.

The chain combines TRBV5-1 with TRBJ1-6, with unresolved D. Trimming shortened V by 5 bases and J by 3 bases, and 6 bases separated the two germline ends. CDR1 and CDR2 from the germline V gene are SGHRS and YFSETQ. The CDR3 sequence is 13 residues long. The CDR3 here is CASREDYNSPLHF. The CDR3 bases are TGCGCCAGCAGGGAGGACTATAATTCACCCCTCCACTTT.

This clone appeared once. The chain recombines TRBV6-6 with TRBJ2-7; D gene uncertain. The CDR3 runs to 14 residues. Germline CDR1 MNHNY, CDR2 SVGAGI (reference sequence). Trimming took 2 bases from V and 2 from J, leaving 10 bases between them. CDR3 residues: CASSYLGIPYEQYF. The CDR3 DNA reads as TGTGCCAGCAGTTACCTGGGAATCCCCTACGAGCAGTACTTC.